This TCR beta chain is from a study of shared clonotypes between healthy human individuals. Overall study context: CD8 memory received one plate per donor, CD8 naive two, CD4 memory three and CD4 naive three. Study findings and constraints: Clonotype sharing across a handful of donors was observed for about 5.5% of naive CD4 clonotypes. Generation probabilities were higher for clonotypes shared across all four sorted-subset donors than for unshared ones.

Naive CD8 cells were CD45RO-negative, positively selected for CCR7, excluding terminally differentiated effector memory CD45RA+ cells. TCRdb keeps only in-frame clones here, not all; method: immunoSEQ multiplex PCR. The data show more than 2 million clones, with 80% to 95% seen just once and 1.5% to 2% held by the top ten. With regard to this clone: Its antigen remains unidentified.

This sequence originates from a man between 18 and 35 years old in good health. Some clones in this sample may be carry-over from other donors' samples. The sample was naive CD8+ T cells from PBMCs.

CDR3 coding DNA: TGTGCCAGCAGTTTATCCCTAGACCATTCCTACGAGCAGTACTTC. Residues: CASSLSLDHSYEQYF. The chain is built from TRBV27 and TRBJ2-7; D uncertain. The V gene's germline CDR1 is MNHEY and CDR2 SMNVEV (reference sequence). The CDR3 runs to 15 residues. V was trimmed by 0 bases and J by 1 base, leaving 10 bases between them.